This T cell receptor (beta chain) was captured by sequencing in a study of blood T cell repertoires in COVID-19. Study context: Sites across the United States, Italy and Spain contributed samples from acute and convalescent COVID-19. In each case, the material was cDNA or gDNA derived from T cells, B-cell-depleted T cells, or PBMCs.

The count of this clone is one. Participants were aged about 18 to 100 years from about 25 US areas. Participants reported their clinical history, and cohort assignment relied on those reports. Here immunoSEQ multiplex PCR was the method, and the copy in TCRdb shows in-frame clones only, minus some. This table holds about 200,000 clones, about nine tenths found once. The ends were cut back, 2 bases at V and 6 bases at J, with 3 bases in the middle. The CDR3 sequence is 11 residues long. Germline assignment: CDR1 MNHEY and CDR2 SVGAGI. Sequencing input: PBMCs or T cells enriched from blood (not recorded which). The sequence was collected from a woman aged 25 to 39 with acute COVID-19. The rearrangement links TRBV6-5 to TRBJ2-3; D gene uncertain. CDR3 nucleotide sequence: TGTGCCAGCAGTTACCGGGATACGCAGTATTTT. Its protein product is CASSYRDTQYF.